The 16 T cell receptor beta chains given below trace back to one sample, sequenced in a study of tumor-infiltrating lymphocytes in primary liver carcinoma. Out of unsorted whole blood came the blood RNA, and germline DNA was extracted as well. With around 490 ng total RNA as template and a constant-region primer, TCR beta cDNA was made. ARM-PCR was slightly modified, and three nested multiplex PCR rounds with it gave rise to the TCR beta libraries. For roughly 10 cycles apiece, the opening two PCR rounds ran with TRBV1-TRBV30 forward primers and a C-beta reverse primer. One entry per CDR3 protein results from TCRdb running MiXCR on the multiplex PCR reads. Among approximately 330,000 distinct CDR3 sequences listed, less than 75% were seen once. The source material was peripheral blood. Receptor source: a man aged 35-49 years with primary liver carcinoma and hepatitis B virus infection.

Points on this clonotype: The junction departs from germline at one end; a sequencing error may be responsible. The chain employs TRBV14 and TRBJ2-7; TRBD2 matches at 9 bases. CDR3 length: 15 residues. The germline V gene has CDR1 SGHDN and CDR2 FVKESK. The CDR3 DNA is TGTGCCAGCAGCCAAGTCACTGGACTAGCGTCTGAGCGGTACTTC. It specifies CASSQVTGLASERYF.

Concerning this clonotype itself: Being one base from a much bigger clone, this may be a read error. V usage is TRBV12-5 and J usage is TRBJ2-7; D might be TRBD1 (6 bases). This CDR3 region has 12 residues. Germline values: CDR1 LGHNT, CDR2 FRNRAP. CDR3 coding DNA: TGTGCTAGTGGTGCCAGGGACAACGAGCTGTACTTC. This translates into CASGARDNELYF.

Details on this clonotype: One junction end does not reproduce the germline sequence, and a read error may be involved. The rearrangement joins TRBV7-9 to TRBJ1-6; 9 bases fit TRBD1. The CDR3 sequence is 14 residues long. Germline-derived CDR1 and CDR2 are SEHNR and FQNEAQ (reference sequence). The CDR3 here is CTSSDTGGPSPLHF. The CDR3 bases are TGTACCAGCAGCGACACAGGGGGCCCTTCACCCCTCCACTTT.

Note on this clonotype: This may arise from a read error, as a much more abundant clone is one base away. This chain uses TRBV5-4 with TRBJ2-2, with D maybe TRBD1 (5 bases). V was pared by 8 bases and J by 4 bases, with 12 bases between. This CDR3 is 13 amino acids long. Germline V gene lookup returns CDR1 SGHNT and CDR2 YYREEE (reference sequence). The CDR3 sequence is CARRFTGTGELFF. The DNA of the CDR3 is TGTGCCAGGAGGTTTACAGGCACCGGGGAGCTGTTTTTT.

The gene calls are TRBV11-2 and TRBJ2-7; 8 bases align to TRBD1. Germline CDR1 SGHAT, CDR2 FQNNGV. This CDR3 has 15 residues. V gave up 1 base and J gave up 6 bases; unmatched junction bases: 8. The CDR3 here is CASSLVQGAVFEQYF. CDR3 in DNA: TGTGCCAGCAGCTTAGTGCAGGGGGCGGTCTTCGAGCAGTACTTC.

The table lists this clonotype with a count of one. Given a much more abundant clone one base away, this may be a read error. The chain employs TRBV6-5 and TRBJ1-6; possibly TRBD1 for D (6 bases). CDR1 and CDR2 from the germline V gene are MNHEY and SVGAGI. The CDR3 is 18 residues long. CDR3 DNA: TGTGCCAGCAGGGACAGAGCGAGCCGCGCCGTCTATAATTTACCCCTCCACTTT. Protein sequence: CASRDRASRAVYNLPLHF.

This clonotype was seen at least ten times. V and J are TRBV12-3 or TRBV12-4 and TRBJ1-5; TRBD1 agrees at 7 bases. The CDR3 consists of 15 residues. J was trimmed by 3 bases and V by 3 bases; bases with no gene match: 5. As DNA, the CDR3 is TGTGCCAGCAGTTTGGACAGGTCTAACAATCAGCCCCAGCATTTT. Its translation: CASSLDRSNNQPQHF.

The table lists this clonotype with a few counts. The chain links TRBV28 to TRBJ2-7; weak D call: TRBD1 (5 bases). Trimming pared 7 bases from V and 2 bases from J, leaving 6 bases between. The CDR3 consists of 11 residues. Germline V CDR1 and CDR2: MDHEN, SYDVKM. CDR3: CASTGTYEQYF. CDR3 DNA sequence: TGTGCCAGCACAGGGACCTACGAGCAGTACTTC.

This sequence joins TRBV5-1 and TRBJ1-4, with TRBD1 matching over 8 bases. Germline trimming cut 4 bases from V and 1 base from J; bases unmatched to any gene: 6. The CDR3 has 16 residues. CDR1 and CDR2 (germline): SGHRS, YFSETQ. The CDR3 DNA reads TGCGCCAGCAGCACCGGGACAGGAATAACTAATGAAAAACTGTTTTTT. This codes for CASSTGTGITNEKLFF.

Comment on this clonotype: This CDR3 is missing its conserved last phenylalanine or tryptophan, likely due to a read error. In DNA, the CDR3 is TGCGCCAGCAAATCTAGACAGGAGCAGTACCTC. Translated: CASKSRQEQYL. This chain connects TRBV5-1 to TRBJ2-7, with a tentative D call TRBD1 (5 bases). V was shortened by 6 bases and J by 7 bases, with 11 bases between the two germline ends. CDR1 and CDR2 from the germline V gene are SGHRS and YFSETQ. The CDR3 extends over 11 amino acids.

About this clonotype: An end of the junction differs from the germline gene, which may be a read error. This rearrangement joins TRBV11-2 to TRBJ2-7; a possible D gene is TRBD1 (6 bases). Germline assignment: CDR1 SGHAT and CDR2 FQNNGV. The CDR3 sequence is 18 residues long. The CDR3 here is CASSLVSLVWGQGKEQCF. The DNA for the CDR3 is TGTGCCAGTAGCTTAGTATCTCTGGTGTGGGGGCAGGGGAAAGAGCAGTGCTTC.

Comments on this clonotype: A much larger clone differs from this one at a single base, so this may be a read error. The gene calls are TRBV5-4 and TRBJ2-2; D possibly matches TRBD1 or TRBD2 (6 bases each). Germline V gene data show CDR1 as SGHNT and CDR2 as YYREEE (reference sequence). The CDR3 is made up of 16 amino acids. The CDR3 DNA is TGTGCCAGCCATACCGACAGAGGGGGGCACACCGGGGAGCTGTCTTTT. This encodes CASHTDRGGHTGELSF.

This clonotype has only one observation. A much larger clonotype is one base distant, so this may be a read error. This chain joins TRBV29-1 and TRBJ2-1; D possibly matches TRBD1 or TRBD2 (7 bases each). Germline loops: CDR1 SQVTM, CDR2 ANQGSEA. Trimming pared 1 base from V and 4 bases from J, leaving 17 bases between. This CDR3 region has 16 residues. The CDR3 region has the DNA TGCAGCGTTGAAGGCGGGCGGGGGACAGCGTACAATGAGCAGTTCTTC. Residues: CSVEGGRGTAYNEQFF.

Comment on this clonotype: It may be a read error: a sequence one base away is much more abundant. The genes are TRBV6-1 and TRBJ2-6, with 8 positions matching TRBD2. The germline V gene encodes CDR1 MNHNS and CDR2 SASEGT. CDR3 size: 15 residues. CDR3 region: CVSSDGFSGAPVLTF. The CDR3, as DNA: TGTGTCAGCAGTGATGGGTTTAGCGGGGCACCCGTCCTGACTTTC.

As for this clonotype: One junction end disagrees with the germline gene, perhaps due to a read error. The genes are TRBV14 and TRBJ2-5; unclear D gene. CDR1 and CDR2 (germline): SGHDN, FVKESK. This CDR3 comprises 15 residues. The CDR3 spells CASSHMRVHQETRYF. CDR3 DNA sequence: TGTGCCAGCAGCCACATGAGAGTACACCAAGAGACCCGGTACTTC. The full variable domain, its missing parts supplied by reference TRBV14 and TRBJ2-5, is EAGVTQFPSHSVIEKGQTVTLRCDPISGHDNLYWYRRVMGKEIKFLLHFVKESKQDESGMPNNRFLAERTGGTYSTLKVQPAELEDSGVYFCASSHMRVHQETRYFGPGTRLLVL.

As to this clonotype: A read error may be the cause here, since a much bigger clone is one base away. The rearrangement links TRBV6-2 or TRBV6-3 to TRBJ2-7, with D uncertain. The CDR3 is 12 amino acids. The germline V gene has CDR1 MNHEY and CDR2 SVGEGT. The CDR3 spells CASSYSPYEQHF. The CDR3 bases are TGTGCCAGCAGTTACAGTCCCTACGAGCAGCACTTC.